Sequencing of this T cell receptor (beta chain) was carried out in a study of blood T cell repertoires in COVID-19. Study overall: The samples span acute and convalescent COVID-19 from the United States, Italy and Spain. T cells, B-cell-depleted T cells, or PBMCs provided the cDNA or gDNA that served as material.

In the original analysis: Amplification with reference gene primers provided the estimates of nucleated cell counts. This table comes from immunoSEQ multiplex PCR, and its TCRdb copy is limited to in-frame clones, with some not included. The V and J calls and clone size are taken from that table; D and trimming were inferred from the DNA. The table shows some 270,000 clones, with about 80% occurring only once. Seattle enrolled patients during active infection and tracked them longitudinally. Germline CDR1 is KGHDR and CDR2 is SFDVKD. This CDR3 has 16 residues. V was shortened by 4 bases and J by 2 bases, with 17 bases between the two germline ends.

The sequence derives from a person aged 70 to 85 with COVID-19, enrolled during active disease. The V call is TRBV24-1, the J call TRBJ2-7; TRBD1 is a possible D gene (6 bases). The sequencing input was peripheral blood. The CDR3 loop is CATSDQGTSRPYEQYF. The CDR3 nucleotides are TGTGCCACCAGTGACCAGGGGACATCAAGGCCCTACGAGCAGTACTTC.